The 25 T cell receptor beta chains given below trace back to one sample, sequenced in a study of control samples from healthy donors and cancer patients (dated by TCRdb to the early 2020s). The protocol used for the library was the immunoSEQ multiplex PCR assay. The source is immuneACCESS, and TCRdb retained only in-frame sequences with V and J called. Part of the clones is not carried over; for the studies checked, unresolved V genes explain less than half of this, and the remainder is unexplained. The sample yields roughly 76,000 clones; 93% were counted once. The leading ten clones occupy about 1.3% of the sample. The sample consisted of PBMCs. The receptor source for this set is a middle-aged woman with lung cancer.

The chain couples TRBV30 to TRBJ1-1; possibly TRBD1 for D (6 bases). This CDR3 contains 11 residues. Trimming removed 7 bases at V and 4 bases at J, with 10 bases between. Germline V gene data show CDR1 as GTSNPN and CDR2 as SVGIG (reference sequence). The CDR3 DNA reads TGTGCCTACCACAGGGCCACTGAAGCTTTCTTT. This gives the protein CAYHRATEAFF.

CDR3 amino acids: CASSQLRSGPTEAFF. CDR3 nucleotides: TGCGCCAGCAGCCAATTAAGGAGTGGTCCCACTGAAGCTTTCTTT. This chain connects TRBV4-1 to TRBJ1-1; no clear D. Trimming shortened V by 2 bases and J by 4 bases, and 14 bases separated the two germline ends. In germline, CDR1 is MGHRA, CDR2 YSYEKL. This CDR3 region has 15 residues.

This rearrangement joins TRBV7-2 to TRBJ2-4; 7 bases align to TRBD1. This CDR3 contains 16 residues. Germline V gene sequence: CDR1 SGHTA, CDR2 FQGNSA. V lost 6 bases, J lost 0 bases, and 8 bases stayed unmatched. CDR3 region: CASRTDRELAKNIQYF. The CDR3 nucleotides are TGTGCCAGCAGGACTGACAGGGAACTAGCCAAAAACATTCAGTACTTC.

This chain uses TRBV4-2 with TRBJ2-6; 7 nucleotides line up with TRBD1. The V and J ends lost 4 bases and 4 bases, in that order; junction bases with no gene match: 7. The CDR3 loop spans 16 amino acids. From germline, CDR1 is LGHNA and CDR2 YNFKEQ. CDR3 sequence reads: CASSRDRAVGANVLTF. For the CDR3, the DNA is TGTGCCAGCAGCCGTGACAGGGCGGTGGGGGCCAACGTCCTGACTTTC.

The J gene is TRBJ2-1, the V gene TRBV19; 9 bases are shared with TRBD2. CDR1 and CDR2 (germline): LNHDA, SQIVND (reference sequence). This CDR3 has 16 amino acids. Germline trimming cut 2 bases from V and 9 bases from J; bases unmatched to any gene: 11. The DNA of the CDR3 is TGTGCCAGTAGTATATTGACTAGGCGGGGGGGCGCTGAGCAGTTCTTC. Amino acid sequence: CASSILTRRGGAEQFF.

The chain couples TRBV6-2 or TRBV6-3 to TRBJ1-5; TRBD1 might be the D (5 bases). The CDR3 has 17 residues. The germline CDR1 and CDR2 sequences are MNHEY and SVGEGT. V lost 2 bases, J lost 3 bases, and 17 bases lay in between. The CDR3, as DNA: TGTGCCAGCAGTTACGATGGTTCAGGGAGTATCAATCAGCCCCAGCATTTT. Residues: CASSYDGSGSINQPQHF.

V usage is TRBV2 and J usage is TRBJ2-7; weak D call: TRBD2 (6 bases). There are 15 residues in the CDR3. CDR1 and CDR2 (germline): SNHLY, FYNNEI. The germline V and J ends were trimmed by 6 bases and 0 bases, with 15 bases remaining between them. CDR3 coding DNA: TGTGCCAGCAGGGCGGGACCCTCGAGCTCCTACGAGCAGTACTTC. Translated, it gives CASRAGPSSSYEQYF.

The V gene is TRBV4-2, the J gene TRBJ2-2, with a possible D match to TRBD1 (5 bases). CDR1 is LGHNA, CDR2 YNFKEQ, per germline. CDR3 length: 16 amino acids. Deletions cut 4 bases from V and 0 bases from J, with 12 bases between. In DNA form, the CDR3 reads TGTGCCAGCAGCCTACCCGACAGTTCGAACACCGGGGAGCTGTTTTTT. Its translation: CASSLPDSSNTGELFF.

The CDR3 here is CASSLVYTDTQYF. DNA of the CDR3: TGTGCCAGCAGCTTGGTTTACACAGATACGCAGTATTTT. The rearrangement links TRBV5-6 to TRBJ2-3; no reliable D call. Trimming removed 0 bases from V and 2 bases from J, with 4 bases in between. Per the germline V gene, CDR1 is SGHDT and CDR2 is YYEEEE. There are 13 residues in the CDR3.

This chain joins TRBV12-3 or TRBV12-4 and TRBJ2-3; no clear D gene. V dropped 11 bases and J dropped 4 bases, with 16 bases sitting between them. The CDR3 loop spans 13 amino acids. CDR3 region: CASRWTASDTQYF. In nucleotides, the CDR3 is TGTGCCTCCAGATGGACGGCCTCAGATACGCAGTATTTT.

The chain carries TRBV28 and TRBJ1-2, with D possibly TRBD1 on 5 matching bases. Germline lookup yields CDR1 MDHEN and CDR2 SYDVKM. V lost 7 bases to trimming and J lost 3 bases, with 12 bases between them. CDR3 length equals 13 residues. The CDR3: CASKPTAYYGYTF. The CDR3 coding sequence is TGTGCCAGCAAGCCGACAGCTTACTATGGCTACACCTTC.

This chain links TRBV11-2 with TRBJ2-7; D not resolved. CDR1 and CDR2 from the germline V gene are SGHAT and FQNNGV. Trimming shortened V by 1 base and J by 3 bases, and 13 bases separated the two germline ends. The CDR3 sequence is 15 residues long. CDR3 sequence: CASSLATQASYEQYF. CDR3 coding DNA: TGTGCCAGCAGCTTAGCAACACAAGCAAGCTACGAGCAGTACTTC.

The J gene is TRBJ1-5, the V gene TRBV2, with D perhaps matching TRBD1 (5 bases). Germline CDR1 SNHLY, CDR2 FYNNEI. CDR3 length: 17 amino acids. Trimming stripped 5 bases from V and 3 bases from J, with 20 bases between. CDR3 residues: CASSHGKDIGPNQPQHF. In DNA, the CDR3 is TGTGCCAGCAGTCACGGTAAGGACATCGGCCCCAATCAGCCCCAGCATTTT.

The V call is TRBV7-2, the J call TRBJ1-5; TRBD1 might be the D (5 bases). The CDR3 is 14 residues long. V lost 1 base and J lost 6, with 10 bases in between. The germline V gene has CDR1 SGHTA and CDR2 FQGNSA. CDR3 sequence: CASSLGGRGQPQHF. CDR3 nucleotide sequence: TGTGCCAGCAGCTTAGGAGGAAGGGGTCAGCCCCAGCATTTT.

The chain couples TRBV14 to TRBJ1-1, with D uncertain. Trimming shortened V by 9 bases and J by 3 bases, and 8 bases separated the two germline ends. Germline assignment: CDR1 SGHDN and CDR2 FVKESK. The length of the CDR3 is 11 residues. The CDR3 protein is CASGADTEAFF. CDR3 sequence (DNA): TGTGCCAGTGGAGCAGACACTGAAGCTTTCTTT.

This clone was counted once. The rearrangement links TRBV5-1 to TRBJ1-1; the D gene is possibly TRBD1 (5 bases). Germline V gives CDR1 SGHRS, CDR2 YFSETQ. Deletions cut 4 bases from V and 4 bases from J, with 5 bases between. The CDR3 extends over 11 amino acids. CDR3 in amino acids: CASSQGTEAFF. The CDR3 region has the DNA TGCGCCAGCAGCCAGGGCACTGAAGCTTTCTTT.

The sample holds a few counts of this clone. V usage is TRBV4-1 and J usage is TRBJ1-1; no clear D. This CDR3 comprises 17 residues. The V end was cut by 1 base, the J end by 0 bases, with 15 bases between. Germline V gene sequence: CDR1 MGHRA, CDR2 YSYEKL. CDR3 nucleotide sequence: TGCGCCAGCAGCCAAGGCCTTCCCCCCTTTATGAACACTGAAGCTTTCTTT. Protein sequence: CASSQGLPPFMNTEAFF.

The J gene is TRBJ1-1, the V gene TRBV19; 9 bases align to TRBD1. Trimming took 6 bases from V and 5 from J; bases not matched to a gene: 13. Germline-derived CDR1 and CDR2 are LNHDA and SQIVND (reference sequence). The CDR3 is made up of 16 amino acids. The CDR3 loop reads CASRMTQGAGDTEAFF. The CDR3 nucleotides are TGTGCCAGTAGGATGACACAGGGGGCAGGAGATACTGAAGCTTTCTTT. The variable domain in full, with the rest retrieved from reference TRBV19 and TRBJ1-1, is DGGITQSPKYLFRKEGQNVTLSCEQNLNHDAMYWYRQDPGQGLRLIYYSQIVNDFQKGDIAEGYSVSREKKESFPLTVTSAQKNPTAFYLCASRMTQGAGDTEAFFGQGTRLTVV.

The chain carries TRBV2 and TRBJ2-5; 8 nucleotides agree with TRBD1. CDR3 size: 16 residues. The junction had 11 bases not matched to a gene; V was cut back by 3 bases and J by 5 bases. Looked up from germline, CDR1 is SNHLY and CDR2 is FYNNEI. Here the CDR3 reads CASSEGFGQGGETQYF. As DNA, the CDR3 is TGTGCCAGCAGTGAGGGCTTCGGACAGGGTGGGGAGACCCAGTACTTC.

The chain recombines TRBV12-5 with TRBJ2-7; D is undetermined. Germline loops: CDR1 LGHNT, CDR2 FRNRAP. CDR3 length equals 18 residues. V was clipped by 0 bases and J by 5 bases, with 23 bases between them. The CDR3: CASGLVDMVGTALDEQYF. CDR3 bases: TGTGCTAGTGGTTTGGTAGATATGGTAGGAACAGCCTTAGACGAGCAGTACTTC.

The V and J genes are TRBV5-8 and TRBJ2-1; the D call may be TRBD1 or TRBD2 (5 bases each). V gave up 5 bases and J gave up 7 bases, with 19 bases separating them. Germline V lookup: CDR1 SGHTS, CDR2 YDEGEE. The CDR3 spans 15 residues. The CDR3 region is CASSWGITGYNEQFF. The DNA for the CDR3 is TGTGCCAGCAGTTGGGGGATTACGGGGTATAATGAGCAGTTCTTC.

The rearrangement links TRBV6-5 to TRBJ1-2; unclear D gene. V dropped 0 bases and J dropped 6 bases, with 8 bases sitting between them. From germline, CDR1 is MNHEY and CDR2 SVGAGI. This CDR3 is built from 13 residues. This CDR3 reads CASSYSMGDGYTF. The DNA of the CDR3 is TGTGCCAGCAGTTACTCGATGGGTGATGGCTACACCTTC.

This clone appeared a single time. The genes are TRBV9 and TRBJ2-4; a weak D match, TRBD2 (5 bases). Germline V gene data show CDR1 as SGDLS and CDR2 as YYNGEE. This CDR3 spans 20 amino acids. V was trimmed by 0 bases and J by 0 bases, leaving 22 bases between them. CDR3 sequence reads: CASSVEDGYRQDLAKNIQYF. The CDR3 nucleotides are TGTGCCAGCAGCGTAGAAGACGGTTATAGGCAGGACTTAGCCAAAAACATTCAGTACTTC.

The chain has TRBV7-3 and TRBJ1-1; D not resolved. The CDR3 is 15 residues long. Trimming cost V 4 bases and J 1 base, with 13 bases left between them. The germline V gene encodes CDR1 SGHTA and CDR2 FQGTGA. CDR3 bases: TGTGCCAGCAGCTCCCCCCCCCATAGGAACACTGAAGCTTTCTTT. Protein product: CASSSPPHRNTEAFF.

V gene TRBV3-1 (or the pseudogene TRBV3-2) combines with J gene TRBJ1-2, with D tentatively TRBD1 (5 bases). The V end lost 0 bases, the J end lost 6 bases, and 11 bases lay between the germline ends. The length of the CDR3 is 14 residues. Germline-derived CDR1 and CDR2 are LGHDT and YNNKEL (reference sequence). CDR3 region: CASSQDWGSHGYTF. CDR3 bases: TGTGCCAGCAGCCAAGATTGGGGGTCCCATGGCTACACCTTC.